The 10 T cell receptor beta chains given below trace back to one sample, sequenced in a study of blood T cell repertoires in COVID-19. Here immunoSEQ multiplex PCR was the method, and the copy in TCRdb shows in-frame clones only, minus some. Counted here are approximately 190,000 clones, about 80% occurring once; the ten biggest clones make up less than 5.5%. Sequences were obtained from PBMCs or T cells enriched from blood (not recorded which). The receptors here all came from a woman aged 60 to 75 with acute COVID-19.

The J gene is TRBJ2-5, the V gene TRBV9, with 9 nucleotides matching TRBD1. J was trimmed by 2 bases and V by 2 bases; bases with no gene match: 1. Germline V lookup: CDR1 SGDLS, CDR2 YYNGEE. The CDR3 has 14 amino acids. The CDR3 loop reads CASSVDRGQETQYF. CDR3 bases: TGTGCCAGCAGCGTTGACAGGGGGCAAGAGACCCAGTACTTC. Full variable domain (outside the CDR3, taken from reference TRBV9 and TRBJ2-5): DSGVTQTPKHLITATGQRVTLRCSPRSGDLSVYWYQQSLDQGLQFLIQYYNGEERAKGNILERFSAQQFPDLHSELNLSSLELGDSALYFCASSVDRGQETQYFGPGTRLLVL.

The V and J genes are TRBV6-2 or TRBV6-3 and TRBJ2-3; D may be TRBD2 (6 bases). This CDR3 contains 14 residues. Germline CDR1 and CDR2: MNHEY and SVGEGT. V lost 0 bases, J lost 6 bases, and 10 bases lay in between. The CDR3 sequence is CASSYSGGRDTQYF. The CDR3, as DNA: TGTGCCAGCAGTTACTCCGGTGGGAGGGATACGCAGTATTTT.

This clone was counted only a few times. The rearrangement links TRBV3-1 (or the pseudogene TRBV3-2) to TRBJ2-4; 8 bases match TRBD1. The V gene's germline CDR1 is LGHDT and CDR2 YNNKEL (reference sequence). The CDR3 has 14 residues. The ends lost 8 bases at V and 5 bases at J; junction bases unmatched: 8. CDR3: CASGQGLTQNIQYF. The CDR3 DNA is TGTGCCAGCGGACAGGGCCTCACCCAAAACATTCAGTACTTC.

The V and J genes are TRBV18 and TRBJ1-5; 10 nucleotides agree with TRBD1. Germline assignment: CDR1 KGHSH and CDR2 LQKENI. This CDR3 contains 15 residues. With V trimmed by 2 bases and J by 5 bases, 3 bases remained unmatched. CDR3 protein: CASSPTTGGDQPQHF. The CDR3 DNA sequence: TGTGCCAGCTCACCAACGACAGGGGGCGATCAGCCCCAGCATTTT.

This chain joins TRBV19 and TRBJ1-1; 7 bases are a match to TRBD1. Unmatched junction bases numbered 9, after V lost 5 bases and J lost 0 bases. CDR3 size: 16 residues. Germline lookup yields CDR1 LNHDA and CDR2 SQIVND (reference sequence). CDR3: CASSFPPTGLNTEAFF. In DNA form, the CDR3 reads TGTGCCAGTAGTTTCCCCCCGACAGGGCTGAACACTGAAGCTTTCTTT.

The chain recombines TRBV28 with TRBJ1-1; TRBD1 matches at 11 bases. This CDR3 spans 13 amino acids. Trimming cost V 4 bases and J 7 bases; bases outside gene matches: 2. The germline V gene encodes CDR1 MDHEN and CDR2 SYDVKM. The CDR3 here is CASSSGTGGEAFF. The CDR3 nucleotides read TGTGCCAGCAGTTCCGGGACAGGGGGTGAAGCTTTCTTT.

The chain uses TRBV3-1 (or the pseudogene TRBV3-2) and TRBJ2-7, with 10 bases identical to TRBD1. CDR1 is LGHDT and CDR2 is YNNKEL in the germline V gene (reference sequence). This CDR3 contains 15 residues. Unmatched junction bases numbered 8, after V lost 5 bases and J lost 4 bases. Here the CDR3 reads CASSGRGTGEYEQYF. The CDR3 region has the DNA TGTGCCAGCAGCGGAAGAGGGACAGGGGAATACGAGCAGTACTTC.

The J gene is TRBJ2-7, the V gene TRBV19, with unresolved D. Trimming cost V 0 bases and J 4 bases, with 7 bases left between them. Germline V gene data show CDR1 as LNHDA and CDR2 as SQIVND (reference sequence). This CDR3 is built from 13 residues. The CDR3 coding sequence is TGTGCCAGTAGTATAGATGGCGGTTACGAGCAGTACTTC. It encodes CASSIDGGYEQYF.

The genes are TRBV10-2 and TRBJ2-5; possibly TRBD1 for D (6 bases). The CDR3 contains 13 residues. With 7 bases removed from V and 2 bases from J, the gap between germline ends came to 11 bases. CDR1 and CDR2 (germline): WSHSY, SAAADI. The CDR3 bases are TGCGCCAGCAACAGGGCGTTACAAGAGACCCAGTACTTC. As protein: CASNRALQETQYF.

V usage is TRBV7-2 and J usage is TRBJ1-2; D possibly corresponds to TRBD1 (5 bases). The CDR3 runs 17 residues. The V end was cut by 1 base, the J end by 2 bases, with 17 bases between. Per germline, CDR1 SGHTA and CDR2 FQGNSA. The CDR3 sequence is CASSLDRGGWQNYGYTF. CDR3 bases: TGTGCCAGCAGCTTAGATAGGGGAGGCTGGCAGAACTATGGCTACACCTTC.